The 28 T cell receptor beta chains reported below all come from one sample, sequenced in a study of identical twins. MiXCR was run by TCRdb on the 5' RACE reads, yielding one entry per CDR3 protein. The sample consists of a few hundred thousand distinct CDR3 sequences, over 8.5% of them appearing once. The sample also formed part of further work on yellow fever vaccine responses in identical twins.

Sequenced: PBMCs. Receptor source: a woman between 18 and 29 years old in good health.

In this sample, this clonotype turned up many times. V is TRBV6-2 or TRBV6-3 and J is TRBJ1-5, with 7 bases identical to TRBD1. This CDR3 contains 15 residues. Trimming removed 4 bases from V and 3 bases from J; junction bases left unmatched: 6. Germline lookup yields CDR1 MNHEY and CDR2 SVGEGT. CDR3 bases: TGTGCCAGCAGTTTCGGACAGGCTAACAATCAGCCCCAGCATTTT. This gives the protein CASSFGQANNQPQHF.

This clonotype came up many times. V and J are TRBV28 and TRBJ2-1; 10 nucleotides line up with TRBD2. Germline assignment: CDR1 MDHEN and CDR2 SYDVKM. The J segment lost 7 bases and the V segment lost 1 base, leaving 10 bases of the junction unmatched. The CDR3 is made up of 17 amino acids. CDR3 nucleotide sequence: TGTGCCAGCAGTTTATTCAAACTAGCGGGATATGGGAATGAGCAGTTCTTC. This encodes CASSLFKLAGYGNEQFF.

The chain has TRBV20-1 and TRBJ2-7; 9 positions agree with TRBD2. The CDR3 sequence is 15 residues long. CDR1 and CDR2 (germline): DFQATT, SNEGSKA (reference sequence). Trimming took 5 bases from V and 4 from J; bases not matched to a gene: 12. This CDR3 reads CSAPSRLAVTYEQYF. CDR3 coding DNA: TGCAGTGCTCCTTCCCGACTAGCGGTAACTTACGAGCAGTACTTC.

At least ten counts were recorded for this clonotype. The chain is built from TRBV15 and TRBJ2-1; D ambiguous. The germline V and J ends were trimmed by 0 bases and 5 bases, with 11 bases remaining between them. Germline lookup yields CDR1 LNHNV and CDR2 YYDKDF (reference sequence). The CDR3 sequence is 15 residues long. Written as DNA, the CDR3 is TGTGCCACCAGCAGAGAGGTGTCGGCTGACAATGAGCAGTTCTTC. Residues: CATSREVSADNEQFF.

The CDR3 is CASSAKRGGRTDTQYF. The CDR3 coding sequence is TGTGCCAGCAGCGCTAAGCGGGGTGGGCGCACAGATACGCAGTATTTT. J is TRBJ2-3 and V is TRBV7-2, with 7 bases lining up with TRBD2. Germline V gives CDR1 SGHTA, CDR2 FQGNSA. Trimming at V came to 5 bases and at J to 1 base, leaving 9 bases not matched to a gene. This CDR3 has 16 amino acids. The whole variable domain, filled in from reference TRBV7-2 and TRBJ2-3, reads GAGVSQSPSNKVTEKGKDVELRCDPISGHTALYWYRQSLGQGLEFLIYFQGNSAPDKSGLPSDRFSAERTGGSVSTLTIQRTQQEDSAVYLCASSAKRGGRTDTQYFGPGTRLTVL.

This clonotype was counted only a few times. The junction does not match germline at one end; this may be a read error. This CDR3 is CASGHLGNGELFF. For the CDR3, the DNA is TGTGCCAGCGGCCACCTGGGAAACGGGGAGCTGTTTTTT. This sequence joins TRBV3-1 and TRBJ2-2; no clear D. Germline CDR1 LGHDT, CDR2 YNNKEL (reference sequence). The length of the CDR3 is 13 residues.

This chain links TRBV29-1 with TRBJ2-5, with 12 bases fitting TRBD2. With 2 bases clipped from V and 1 base from J, the junction kept 8 bases outside the gene matches. CDR1 SQVTM and CDR2 ANQGSEA come from the germline V gene. This CDR3 spans 17 amino acids. The CDR3 bases are TGCAGCGTTGAACCTTCGCGGACTAGCGGGATCCAAGAGACCCAGTACTTC. Its protein is CSVEPSRTSGIQETQYF.

This clonotype came up a few times. The chain joins TRBV12-3 or TRBV12-4 to TRBJ2-7; 11 bases are shared with TRBD1. There are 14 residues in the CDR3. J lost 6 bases, V lost 2 bases, and 3 bases had no gene match. The CDR3 reads CASSLLGQGGEQYF. CDR3 coding DNA: TGTGCCAGCAGTTTATTGGGACAGGGGGGCGAGCAGTACTTC.

This clonotype has a count of ten or more. The chain combines TRBV7-9 with TRBJ2-2; D is unclear. The ends were cut back, 1 base at V and 0 bases at J, with 6 bases in the middle. The length of the CDR3 is 15 residues. CDR1 is SEHNR, CDR2 FQNEAQ, per germline (reference sequence). The CDR3 nucleotides read TGTGCCAGCAGCTTAGTTTCGGCGAACACCGGGGAGCTGTTTTTT. This gives the protein CASSLVSANTGELFF.

At least ten counts were recorded for this clonotype. The V gene is TRBV10-3, the J gene TRBJ2-3, with D unclear. Trimming took 7 bases from V and 2 from J, leaving 13 bases between them. The CDR3 extends over 14 amino acids. The V gene's germline CDR1 is ENHRY and CDR2 SYGVKD. For the CDR3, the DNA is TGTGCCATCAAGAGGCAGGCCCTCACAGATACGCAGTATTTT. Its protein product is CAIKRQALTDTQYF.

This CDR3 is CATSVGKNYGYTF. Here the CDR3 DNA reads TGTGCCACCAGTGTGGGCAAAAACTATGGCTACACCTTC. The chain combines TRBV24-1 with TRBJ1-2, with D hard to call. The CDR3 length is 13 residues. V was trimmed by 5 bases and J by 2 bases, leaving 8 bases between them. CDR1 KGHDR and CDR2 SFDVKD come from the germline V gene.

This clonotype was counted at least ten times. This chain connects TRBV11-2 to TRBJ1-2; possibly TRBD1 for D (5 bases). V was clipped by 1 base and J by 8 bases, with 14 bases between them. This CDR3 has 14 amino acids. Germline-derived CDR1 and CDR2 are SGHAT and FQNNGV. CDR3 amino acids: CASSLAGHHLGYTF. The CDR3 DNA reads as TGTGCCAGCAGCTTAGCCGGACACCATCTAGGCTACACCTTC.

This chain joins TRBV5-6 and TRBJ2-5; 11 positions agree with TRBD1. Trimming cost V 5 bases and J 2 bases; bases outside gene matches: 14. The CDR3 is made up of 18 amino acids. Per the germline V gene, CDR1 is SGHDT and CDR2 is YYEEEE. CDR3 bases: TGTGCCAGCAGTTTGCGAGGTGTGAGGGACAGGGGGCAAGAGACCCAGTACTTC. This sequence encodes CASSLRGVRDRGQETQYF.

This clonotype appeared a few times. The genes are TRBV7-9 and TRBJ2-3, with 13 bases lining up with TRBD2. Germline loops: CDR1 SEHNR, CDR2 FQNEAQ (reference sequence). The CDR3 sequence is 16 residues long. The ends lost 5 bases at V and 6 bases at J; junction bases unmatched: 8. This chain's CDR3 is CASSTPGLAGADTQYF. The CDR3 DNA sequence: TGTGCCAGCAGCACGCCTGGACTAGCGGGGGCCGATACGCAGTATTTT.

In this sample, this clonotype turned up many times. The chain combines TRBV29-1 with TRBJ2-6; 8 bases align to TRBD1. The germline V gene has CDR1 SQVTM and CDR2 ANQGSEA. This CDR3 is built from 16 residues. V lost 6 bases to trimming and J lost 1 base; unmatched junction nucleotides: 8. Here the CDR3 DNA reads TGCAGCGTCGTGGACAGGGAAGGTTCTGGGGCCAACGTCCTGACTTTC. Translation gives CSVVDREGSGANVLTF.

This clonotype was seen only a few times. The rearrangement links TRBV7-2 to TRBJ2-7; either TRBD1 or TRBD2 may supply D (7 bases each). V was clipped by 3 bases and J by 1 base, with 13 bases between them. Per germline, CDR1 SGHTA and CDR2 FQGNSA. This CDR3 region has 15 residues. This CDR3 reads CASSLGQGGSYEQYF. CDR3 DNA: TGTGCCAGCAGCTTGGGGCAGGGGGGGTCCTACGAGCAGTACTTC.

This clonotype came up many times. The chain carries TRBV28 and TRBJ2-2, with D possibly matching TRBD1 (5 bases). The CDR3 is 14 amino acids. Germline V CDR1 and CDR2: MDHEN, SYDVKM. The V end lost 5 bases, the J end lost 6 bases, and 13 bases lay between the germline ends. CDR3 region: CASSTTVRPGELFF. DNA of the CDR3: TGTGCCAGCAGTACGACAGTCAGACCCGGGGAGCTGTTTTTT.

This clonotype was seen repeatedly, ten times or more. The V gene is TRBV5-1, the J gene TRBJ2-1; D remains unclear. Germline V gives CDR1 SGHRS, CDR2 YFSETQ. The CDR3 runs to 17 residues. The V end was cut by 4 bases, the J end by 2 bases, with 19 bases between. The chain's CDR3 is CASSPTWTELTYNEQFF. CDR3 DNA: TGCGCCAGCAGCCCTACTTGGACGGAGCTCACCTACAATGAGCAGTTCTTC.

The rearrangement links TRBV6-2 or TRBV6-3 to TRBJ2-3; TRBD1 matches 8 bases. CDR1 MNHEY and CDR2 SVGEGT come from the germline V gene. The CDR3 length is 17 residues. After removal of 3 bases from V and 5 bases from J, the junction contained 13 bases not matched to a gene. In DNA form, the CDR3 reads TGTGCCAGCAGTTATGTCAGGGGGCTGGAACTAAGAGATACGCAGTATTTT. Translation: CASSYVRGLELRDTQYF.

The chain is built from TRBV28 and TRBJ1-5; TRBD1 is a possible D gene (6 bases). V dropped 3 bases and J dropped 9 bases, with 18 bases sitting between them. The length of the CDR3 is 15 residues. Germline V CDR1 and CDR2: MDHEN, SYDVKM. In DNA, the CDR3 is TGTGCCAGCAGTTTTTCTCAGGGGTTCGCGCGGCCCCAGCATTTT. Encoded protein: CASSFSQGFARPQHF.

The chain uses TRBV7-2 and TRBJ2-3, with 10 bases matching TRBD2. Germline trimming cut 6 bases from V and 0 bases from J; bases unmatched to any gene: 9. Per the germline V gene, CDR1 is SGHTA and CDR2 is FQGNSA. The CDR3 length is 17 residues. CDR3 sequence reads: CASRRGLAVLSTDTQYF. The CDR3 coding sequence is TGTGCCAGCAGACGAGGACTAGCGGTCCTAAGCACAGATACGCAGTATTTT.

This clonotype was seen repeatedly, ten times or more. This rearrangement joins TRBV28 to TRBJ2-3, with 9 bases lining up with TRBD1. The CDR3 loop spans 16 amino acids. Germline V gives CDR1 MDHEN, CDR2 SYDVKM. J lost 2 bases, V lost 2 bases, and 5 bases had no gene match. This CDR3 is CASSLRTGDNTDTQYF. CDR3 nucleotide sequence: TGTGCCAGCAGTTTAAGGACAGGGGACAACACAGATACGCAGTATTTT.

The rearrangement uses TRBV10-1 and TRBJ2-5, with 7 nucleotides matching TRBD2. Germline values: CDR1 WNHNN, CDR2 SYGVQD (reference sequence). Trimming removed 3 bases from V and 1 base from J; junction bases left unmatched: 5. This CDR3 is 15 amino acids long. The CDR3 protein is CASSETGTTQETQYF. The CDR3 DNA reads as TGCGCCAGCAGTGAAACCGGGACTACCCAAGAGACCCAGTACTTC.

The chain uses TRBV5-1 and TRBJ2-1; D gene ambiguous. Germline CDR1 and CDR2: SGHRS and YFSETQ. V dropped 0 bases and J dropped 1 base, with 8 bases sitting between them. The CDR3 contains 15 residues. The CDR3 nucleotides are TGCGCCAGCAGCTTGGACACGGCTTCCTACAATGAGCAGTTCTTC. Encoded protein: CASSLDTASYNEQFF.

This sequence joins TRBV6-5 and TRBJ2-1; 9 bases line up with TRBD1. CDR1 MNHEY and CDR2 SVGAGI come from the germline V gene. This CDR3 region has 15 residues. With 2 bases clipped from V and 8 bases from J, the junction kept 7 bases outside the gene matches. Written as DNA, the CDR3 is TGTGCCAGCAGTTACGGGGGGACAGGGTCCCATGAGCAGTTCTTC. This sequence encodes CASSYGGTGSHEQFF.

In this sample, this clonotype turned up a few times. V is TRBV11-2 and J is TRBJ1-5, with 9 positions matching TRBD1. The CDR3 length is 15 residues. Germline assignment: CDR1 SGHAT and CDR2 FQNNGV. Unmatched junction bases numbered 7, after V lost 5 bases and J lost 5 bases. For the CDR3, the DNA is TGTGCCAGCAGCGATGGACAGGGGAGGCATCAGCCCCAGCATTTT. As protein: CASSDGQGRHQPQHF.

The V call is TRBV7-2, the J call TRBJ1-2; TRBD1 is a possible D gene (6 bases). V was cut by 5 bases and J by 3 bases, with 16 bases left in between. The CDR3 runs 15 residues. CDR1 SGHTA and CDR2 FQGNSA come from the germline V gene. The CDR3 loop reads CASSPGPGTYYGYTF. DNA for the CDR3: TGTGCCAGCAGCCCCGGACCCGGGACATACTATGGCTACACCTTC.

This clonotype has only a few counts. The genes are TRBV15 and TRBJ2-2; tentative D call: TRBD2 (5 bases). V was cut by 8 bases and J by 1 base, with 14 bases left in between. The CDR3 extends over 15 amino acids. Per germline, CDR1 LNHNV and CDR2 YYDKDF (reference sequence). The CDR3 DNA follows: TGTGCCACCCCACGAGGAGGTTTGAACACCGGGGAGCTGTTTTTT. This sequence encodes CATPRGGLNTGELFF.